The present T cell receptor (beta chain) was sequenced within a study of cytomegalovirus exposure and HLA in healthy donors. The V gene's germline CDR1 is KGHSH and CDR2 LQKENI. The ends were cut back, 0 bases at V and 1 base at J, with 9 bases in the middle. The CDR3 length is 15 residues. In the case of this clone: The antigen remains unidentified.

Study-wide points: Usually a TCR sequence was rare, but some public TCRs were found in many donors. Earlier findings revealed that most TCR beta V segments proved productive either about 87% or about 30% of the time.

The PCR was carried out with 60 Vbeta primers and 13 Jbeta primers. The data were produced by immunoSEQ multiplex PCR, yet TCRdb's version contains in-frame clones alone and is incomplete. This table holds under 150,000 clones, about 78% found once. The V gene is TRBV18, the J gene TRBJ1-1; D remains ambiguous. Sequenced material: PBMCs. This TCR was sampled from a male donor in good health and CMV-seronegative. CDR3 bases: TGTGCCAGCTCACCACCACCGGGATGGAACACTGAAGCTTTCTTT. Protein product: CASSPPPGWNTEAFF.